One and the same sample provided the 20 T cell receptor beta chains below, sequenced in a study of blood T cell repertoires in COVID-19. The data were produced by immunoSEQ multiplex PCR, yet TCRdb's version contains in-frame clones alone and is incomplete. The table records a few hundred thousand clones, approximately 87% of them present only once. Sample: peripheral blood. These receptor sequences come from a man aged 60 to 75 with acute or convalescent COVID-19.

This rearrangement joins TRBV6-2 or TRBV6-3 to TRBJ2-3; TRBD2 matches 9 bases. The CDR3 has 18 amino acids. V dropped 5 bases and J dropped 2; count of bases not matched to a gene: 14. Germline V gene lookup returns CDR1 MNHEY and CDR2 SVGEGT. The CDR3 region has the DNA TGTGCCAGCAGTAAACATCGGAGGCGGGAGGGCGCCACAGATACGCAGTATTTT. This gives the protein CASSKHRRREGATDTQYF.

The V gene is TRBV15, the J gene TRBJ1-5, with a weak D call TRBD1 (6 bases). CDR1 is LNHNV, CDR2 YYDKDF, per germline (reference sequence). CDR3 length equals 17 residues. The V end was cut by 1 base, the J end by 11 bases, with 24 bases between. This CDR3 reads CATSRASSTGPRRAQHF. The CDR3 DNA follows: TGTGCCACCAGCAGAGCTTCTTCGACAGGACCGAGGAGAGCCCAGCATTTT.

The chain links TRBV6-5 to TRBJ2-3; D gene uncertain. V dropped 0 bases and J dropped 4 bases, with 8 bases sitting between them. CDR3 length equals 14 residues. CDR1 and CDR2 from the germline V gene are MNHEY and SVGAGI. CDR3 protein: CASSYSTFADTQYF. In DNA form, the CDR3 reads TGTGCCAGCAGTTACTCGACTTTCGCAGATACGCAGTATTTT.

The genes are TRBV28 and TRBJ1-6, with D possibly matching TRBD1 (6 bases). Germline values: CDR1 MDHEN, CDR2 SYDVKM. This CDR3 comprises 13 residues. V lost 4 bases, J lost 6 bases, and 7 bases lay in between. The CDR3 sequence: CASSYRANSPLHF. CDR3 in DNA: TGTGCCAGCAGTTACAGGGCTAATTCACCCCTCCACTTT.

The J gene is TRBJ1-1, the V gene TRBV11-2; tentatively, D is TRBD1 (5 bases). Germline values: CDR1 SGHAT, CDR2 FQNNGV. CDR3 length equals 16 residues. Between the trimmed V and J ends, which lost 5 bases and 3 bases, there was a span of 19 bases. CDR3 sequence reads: CASSLTSGGVDTEAFF. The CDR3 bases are TGTGCCAGCAGCCTTACCTCGGGGGGTGTGGACACTGAAGCTTTCTTT.

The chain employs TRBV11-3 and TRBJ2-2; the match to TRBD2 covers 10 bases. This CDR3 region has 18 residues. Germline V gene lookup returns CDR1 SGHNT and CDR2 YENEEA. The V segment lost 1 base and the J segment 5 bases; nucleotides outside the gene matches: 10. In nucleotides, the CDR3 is TGTGCCAGCAGCTTAGGAGTCCAAGCGGGAGGGCTTACCGGGGAGCTGTTTTTT. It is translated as CASSLGVQAGGLTGELFF.

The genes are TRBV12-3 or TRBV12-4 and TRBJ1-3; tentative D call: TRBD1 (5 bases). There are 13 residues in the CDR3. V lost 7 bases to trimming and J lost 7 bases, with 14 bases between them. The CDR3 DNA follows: TGTGCCAGCAACGTACAGGTACACAACACCATATATTTT. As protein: CASNVQVHNTIYF.

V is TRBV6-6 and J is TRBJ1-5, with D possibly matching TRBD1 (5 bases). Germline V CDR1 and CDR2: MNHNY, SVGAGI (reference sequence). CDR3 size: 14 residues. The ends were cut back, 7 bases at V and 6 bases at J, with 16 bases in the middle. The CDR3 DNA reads TGTGCCAGCACCCCCGGTAGGGGAGGTCAGCCCCAGCATTTT. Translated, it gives CASTPGRGGQPQHF.

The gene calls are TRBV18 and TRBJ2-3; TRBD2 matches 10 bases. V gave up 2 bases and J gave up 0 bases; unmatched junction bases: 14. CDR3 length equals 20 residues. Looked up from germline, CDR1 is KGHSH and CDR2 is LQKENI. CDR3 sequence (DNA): TGTGCCAGCTCACCATCTGCAGCGGGAGGGCCGGTAATTAGCACAGATACGCAGTATTTT. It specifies CASSPSAAGGPVISTDTQYF. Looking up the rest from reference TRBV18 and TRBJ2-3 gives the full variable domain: NAGVMQNPRHLVRRRGQEARLRCSPMKGHSHVYWYRQLPEEGLKFMVYLQKENIIDESGMPKERFSAEFPKEGPSILRIQQVVRGDSAAYFCASSPSAAGGPVISTDTQYFGPGTRLTVL.

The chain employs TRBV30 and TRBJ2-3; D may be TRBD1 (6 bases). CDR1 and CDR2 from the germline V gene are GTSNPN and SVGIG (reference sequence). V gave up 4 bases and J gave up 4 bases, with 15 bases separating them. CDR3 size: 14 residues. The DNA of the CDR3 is TGTGCCTGGAATCGGGACACTCCCGCAGATACGCAGTATTTT. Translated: CAWNRDTPADTQYF.

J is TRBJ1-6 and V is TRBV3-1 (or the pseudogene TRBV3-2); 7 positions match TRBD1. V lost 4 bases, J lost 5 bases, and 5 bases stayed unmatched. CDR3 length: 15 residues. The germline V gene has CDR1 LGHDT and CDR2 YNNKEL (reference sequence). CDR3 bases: TGTGCCAGCAGCCTAAGACAGGGAAATAATTCACCCCTCCACTTT. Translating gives CASSLRQGNNSPLHF.

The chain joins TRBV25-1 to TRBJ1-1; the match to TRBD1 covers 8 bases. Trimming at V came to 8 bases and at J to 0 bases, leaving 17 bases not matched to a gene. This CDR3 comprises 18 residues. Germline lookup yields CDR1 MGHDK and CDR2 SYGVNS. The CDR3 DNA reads TGTGCCAGCGGAGCCCCAGGGGGCGTGGGGCCCATGAACACTGAAGCTTTCTTT. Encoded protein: CASGAPGGVGPMNTEAFF.

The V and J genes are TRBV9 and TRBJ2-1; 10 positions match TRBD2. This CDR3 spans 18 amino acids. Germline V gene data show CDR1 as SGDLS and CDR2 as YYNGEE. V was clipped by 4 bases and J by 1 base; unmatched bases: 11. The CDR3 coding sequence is TGTGCCAGCAGCTCTAGAGGGCTAGCGGGGGCGTCCTACAATGAGCAGTTCTTC. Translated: CASSSRGLAGASYNEQFF.

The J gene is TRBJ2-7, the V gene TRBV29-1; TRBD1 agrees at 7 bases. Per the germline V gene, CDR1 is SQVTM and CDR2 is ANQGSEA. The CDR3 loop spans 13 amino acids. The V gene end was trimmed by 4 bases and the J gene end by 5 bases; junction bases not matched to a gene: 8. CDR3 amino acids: CSVGQTGAHEQYF. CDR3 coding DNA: TGCAGCGTTGGACAAACAGGGGCCCACGAGCAGTACTTC.

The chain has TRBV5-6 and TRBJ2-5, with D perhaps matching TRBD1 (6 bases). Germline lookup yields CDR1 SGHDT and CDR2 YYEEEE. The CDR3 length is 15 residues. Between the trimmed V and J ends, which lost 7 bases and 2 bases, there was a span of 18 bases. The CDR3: CASQHLQQGQETQYF. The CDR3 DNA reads TGTGCCAGCCAACATTTACAACAGGGACAAGAGACCCAGTACTTC.

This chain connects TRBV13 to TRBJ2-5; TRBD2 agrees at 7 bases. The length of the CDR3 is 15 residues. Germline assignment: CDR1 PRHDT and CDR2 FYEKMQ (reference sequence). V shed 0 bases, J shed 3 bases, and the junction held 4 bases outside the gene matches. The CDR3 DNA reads TGTGCCAGCAGCTTAGGGGCTAGCGGTAAAGAGACCCAGTACTTC. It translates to CASSLGASGKETQYF.

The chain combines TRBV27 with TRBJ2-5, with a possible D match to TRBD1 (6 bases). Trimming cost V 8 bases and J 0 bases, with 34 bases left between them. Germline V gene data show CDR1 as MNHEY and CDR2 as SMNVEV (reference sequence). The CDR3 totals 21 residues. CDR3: CASPPPVQGLQLKRYQETQYF. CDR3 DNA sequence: TGTGCCAGCCCCCCTCCCGTACAGGGCCTACAGCTAAAAAGGTACCAAGAGACCCAGTACTTC.

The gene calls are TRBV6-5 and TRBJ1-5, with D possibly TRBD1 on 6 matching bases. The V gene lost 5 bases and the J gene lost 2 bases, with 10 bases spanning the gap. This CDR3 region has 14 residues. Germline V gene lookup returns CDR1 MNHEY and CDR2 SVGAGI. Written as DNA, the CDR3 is TGTGCCAGCAGTACCCGGACAGGCAATCAGCCCCAGCATTTT. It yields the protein CASSTRTGNQPQHF.

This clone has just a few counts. CDR3 protein: CASSPQGYEQYF. The DNA for the CDR3 is TGTGCCAGCAGTCCACAGGGCTACGAGCAGTACTTC. The gene calls are TRBV6-6 and TRBJ2-7; D perhaps matches TRBD1 (6 bases). CDR1 and CDR2 (germline): MNHNY, SVGAGI (reference sequence). The length of the CDR3 is 12 residues. Trimming left V 5 bases short and J 3 bases short, with 8 bases between.

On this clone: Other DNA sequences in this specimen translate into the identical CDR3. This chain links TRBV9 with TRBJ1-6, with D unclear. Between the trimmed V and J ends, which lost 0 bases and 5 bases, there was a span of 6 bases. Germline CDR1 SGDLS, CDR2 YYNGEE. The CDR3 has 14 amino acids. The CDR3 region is CASSVEGDNSPLHF. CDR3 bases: TGTGCCAGCAGCGTAGAGGGAGATAATTCACCCCTCCACTTT.